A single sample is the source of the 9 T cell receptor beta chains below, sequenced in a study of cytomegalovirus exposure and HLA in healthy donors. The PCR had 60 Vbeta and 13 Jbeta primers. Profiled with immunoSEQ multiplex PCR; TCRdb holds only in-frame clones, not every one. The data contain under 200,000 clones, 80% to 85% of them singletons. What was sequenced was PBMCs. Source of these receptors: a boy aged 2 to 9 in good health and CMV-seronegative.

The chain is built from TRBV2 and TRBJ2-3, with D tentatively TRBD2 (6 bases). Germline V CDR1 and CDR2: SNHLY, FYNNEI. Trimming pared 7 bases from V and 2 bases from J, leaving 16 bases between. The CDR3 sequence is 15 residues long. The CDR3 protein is CASMVVGRDTDTQYF. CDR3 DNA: TGTGCCAGCATGGTTGTGGGGCGGGACACAGATACGCAGTATTTT. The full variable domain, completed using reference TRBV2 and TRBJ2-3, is EPEVTQTPSHQVTQMGQEVILRCVPISNHLYFYWYRQILGQKVEFLVSFYNNEISEKSEIFDDQFSVERPDGSNFTLKIRSTKLEDSAMYFCASMVVGRDTDTQYFGPGTRLTVL.

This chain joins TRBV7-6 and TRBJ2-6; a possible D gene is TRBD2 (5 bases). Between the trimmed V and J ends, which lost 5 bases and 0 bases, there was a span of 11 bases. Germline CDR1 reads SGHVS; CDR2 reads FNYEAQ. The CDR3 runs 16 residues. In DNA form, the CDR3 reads TGTGCCAGCAGCGTACGGGGTGGCTCTGGGGCCAACGTCCTGACTTTC. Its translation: CASSVRGGSGANVLTF.

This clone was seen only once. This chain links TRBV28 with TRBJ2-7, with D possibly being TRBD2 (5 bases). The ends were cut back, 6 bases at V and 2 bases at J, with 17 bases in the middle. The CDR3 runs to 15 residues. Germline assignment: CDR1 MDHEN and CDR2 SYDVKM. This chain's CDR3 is CASSSLGSGAYEQYF. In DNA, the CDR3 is TGTGCCAGCAGCTCGTTAGGGAGCGGAGCCTACGAGCAGTACTTC.

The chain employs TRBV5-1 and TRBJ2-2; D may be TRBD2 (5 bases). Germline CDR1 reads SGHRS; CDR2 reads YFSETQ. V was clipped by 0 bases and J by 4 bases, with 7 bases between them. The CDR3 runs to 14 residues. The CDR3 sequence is CASSLGELTGELFF. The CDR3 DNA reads TGCGCCAGCAGCTTGGGGGAGCTCACCGGGGAGCTGTTTTTT. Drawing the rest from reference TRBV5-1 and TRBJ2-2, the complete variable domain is KAGVTQTPRYLIKTRGQQVTLSCSPISGHRSVSWYQQTPGQGLQFLFEYFSETQRNKGNFPGRFSGRQFSNSRSEMNVSTLELGDSALYLCASSLGELTGELFFGEGSRLTVL.

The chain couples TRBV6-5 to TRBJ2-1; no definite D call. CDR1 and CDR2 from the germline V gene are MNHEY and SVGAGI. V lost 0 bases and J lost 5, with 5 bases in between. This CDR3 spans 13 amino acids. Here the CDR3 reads CASSYSRNNEQFF. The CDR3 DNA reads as TGTGCCAGCAGTTACTCGCGTAACAATGAGCAGTTCTTC.

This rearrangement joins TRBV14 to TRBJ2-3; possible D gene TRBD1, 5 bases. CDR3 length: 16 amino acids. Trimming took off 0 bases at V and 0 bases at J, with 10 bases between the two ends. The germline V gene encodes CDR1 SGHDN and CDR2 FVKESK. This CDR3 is CASSQEGLTSTDTQYF. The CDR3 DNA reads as TGTGCCAGCAGCCAAGAGGGGCTCACAAGCACAGATACGCAGTATTTT.

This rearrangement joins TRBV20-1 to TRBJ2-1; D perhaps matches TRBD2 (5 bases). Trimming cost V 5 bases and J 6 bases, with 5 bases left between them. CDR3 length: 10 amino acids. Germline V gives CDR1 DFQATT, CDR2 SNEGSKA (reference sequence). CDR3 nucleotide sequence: TGCAGTGCTGGGAGCAATGAGCAGTTCTTC. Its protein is CSAGSNEQFF.

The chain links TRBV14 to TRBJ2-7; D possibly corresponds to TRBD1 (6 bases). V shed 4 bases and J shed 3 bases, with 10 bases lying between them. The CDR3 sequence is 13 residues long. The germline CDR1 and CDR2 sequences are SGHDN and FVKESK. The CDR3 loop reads CASSPRDIYEQYF. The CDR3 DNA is TGTGCCAGCAGCCCCCGGGACATCTACGAGCAGTACTTC.

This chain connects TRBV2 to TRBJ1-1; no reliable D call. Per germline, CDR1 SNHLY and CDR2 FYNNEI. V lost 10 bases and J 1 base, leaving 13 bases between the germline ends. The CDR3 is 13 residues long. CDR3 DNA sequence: TGTGCCACCAGCTCCTCCCCGAACACTGAAGCTTTCTTT. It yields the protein CATSSSPNTEAFF.